This TCR beta chain was identified during a study of blood T cells in healthy people across ages. Study-level results: A roughly linear age-dependent decrease characterized TCR beta diversity per million T cells. Researchers deemed the diversity estimates from one million T cells underestimates. The study found more naive CD4+ cells and higher diversity in long-lived than aged donors.

Sample-barcoded 5' priming and a J-beta primer mix drove a second PCR of roughly 6 to 12 cycles. One entry per CDR3 protein, called by TCRdb with MiXCR from the 5' RACE reads. The sample has hundreds of thousands of distinct CDR3 sequences; more than 40% are singletons. Each donor was a healthy Caucasian individual from Russia, aged about 6 to 95. The CDR3 is made up of 14 amino acids. Looked up from germline, CDR1 is SGHRS and CDR2 is YFSETQ. This clonotype was picked up many times. No antigen is known for it. Compared with germline, one end of the junction differs, possibly owing to a read error. This chain connects TRBV5-1 to TRBJ2-5; 9 nucleotides match TRBD1. This clonotype was sampled from a woman aged 55-70 years in good health. The sample consisted of blood. As DNA, the CDR3 is TGTGCCAGCAGCTTGGGACAGGGTCAAGAGACCCAGTACTTC. It translates to CASSLGQGQETQYF.